This T cell receptor beta chain was identified during a study of T cells after yellow fever vaccination. The CDR3 loop spans 15 amino acids. Germline-derived CDR1 and CDR2 are SGHRS and YFSETQ. Trimming removed 0 bases at V and 10 bases at J, with 14 bases between. By 5'RACE template switching, TCR cDNA was produced, with a universal primer site and UMIs added in the process. TCRdb re-called the 5' RACE reads through MiXCR, storing one row per CDR3 protein. The top ten hold 20% to 25% of the sample, which has approximately 330,000 distinct CDR3 sequences, about 4% seen once. The specimen comprised PBMCs, sampled 5 days after the yellow fever booster vaccination. The chain is built from TRBV5-1 and TRBJ1-6; weak D call: TRBD1 (5 bases). The TCR sequence derives from a man between 18 and 35 years old who received the YFV17D yellow fever vaccine. The chain's CDR3 is CASSLGPSRGSPLHF. CDR3 nucleotides: TGCGCCAGCAGCTTGGGGCCGTCCCGGGGGTCACCCCTCCACTTT. The entire variable domain, with the rest obtained from reference TRBV5-1 and TRBJ1-6, is as follows: KAGVTQTPRYLIKTRGQQVTLSCSPISGHRSVSWYQQTPGQGLQFLFEYFSETQRNKGNFPGRFSGRQFSNSRSEMNVSTLELGDSALYLCASSLGPSRGSPLHFGNGTRLTVT.